This T cell receptor beta chain was identified during a study of beta chain features in type 1 diabetes. Whole-study findings and limits: When VDJ junctions were examined, type 1 diabetes patients showed fewer insertions and more deletions. Patients' naive, central memory and regulatory TCRB repertoires appeared more alike than those of healthy donors.

The CDR3 length is 15 residues. Germline-derived CDR1 and CDR2 are SEHNR and FQNEAQ (reference sequence). Between the trimmed V and J ends, which lost 5 bases and 2 bases, there was a span of 15 bases. Every bit of the isolated RNA underwent reverse transcription, so sequencing read expressed TCRB transcripts. Sequencing used immunoSEQ multiplex PCR; TCRdb keeps in-frame clones, though not all of them. The profile shows roughly 250,000 clones, around 10% of them singletons. As regards this clone: Antigen specificity is unknown.

Sample: naive CD4+ T cells from blood. The clonotype comes from a woman aged 18-29 years in good health. This rearrangement joins TRBV7-9 to TRBJ1-2; D remains ambiguous. The CDR3 region has the DNA TGTGCCAGCAGCCAAGGAACGGGAACCAACTATGGCTACACCTTC. Encoded protein: CASSQGTGTNYGYTF.